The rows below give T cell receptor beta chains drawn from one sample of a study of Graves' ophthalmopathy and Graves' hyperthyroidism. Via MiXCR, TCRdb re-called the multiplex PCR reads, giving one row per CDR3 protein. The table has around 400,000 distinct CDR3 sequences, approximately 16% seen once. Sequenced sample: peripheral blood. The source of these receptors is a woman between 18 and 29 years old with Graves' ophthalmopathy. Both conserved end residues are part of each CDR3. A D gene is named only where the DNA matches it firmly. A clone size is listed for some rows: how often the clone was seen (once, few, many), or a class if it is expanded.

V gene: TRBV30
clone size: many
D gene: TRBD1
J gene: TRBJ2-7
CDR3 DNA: TGTGCCTGGAGTGTAGGGCCAGGGGGCGCCTACGAGCAGTACTTC
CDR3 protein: CAWSVGPGGAYEQYF

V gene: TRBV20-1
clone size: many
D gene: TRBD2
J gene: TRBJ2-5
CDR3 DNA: TGCAGTGCCCTCGGTTTGACTAGCGGGGGGACCTTTCAAGAGACCCAGTACTTC
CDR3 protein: CSALGLTSGGTFQETQYF

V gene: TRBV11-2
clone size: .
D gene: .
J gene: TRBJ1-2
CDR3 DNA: TGTGCCAGCAGCTTAGACAGACAGAGCCTGGTTGGCTACACCTTC
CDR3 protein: CASSLDRQSLVGYTF

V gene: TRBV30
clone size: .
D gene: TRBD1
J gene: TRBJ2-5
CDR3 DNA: TGTGCCTGGGACCGGGACAGCAAGGGTCAAGAGACCCAGTACTTC
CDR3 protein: CAWDRDSKGQETQYF

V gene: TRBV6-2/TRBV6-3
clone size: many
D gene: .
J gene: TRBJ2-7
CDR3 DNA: TGTGCCAGCAGTTACCTTGGCGGCTACGAGCAGTACTTC
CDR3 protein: CASSYLGGYEQYF

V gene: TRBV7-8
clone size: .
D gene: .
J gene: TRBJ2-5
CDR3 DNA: TGTGCCAGCAGCCGCCGGGAGCAAGGGACCCAGTACTTC
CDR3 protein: CASSRREQGTQYF

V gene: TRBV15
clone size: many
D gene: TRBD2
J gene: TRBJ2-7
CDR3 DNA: TGTGCCACCAGGCAAGGCAGCGGGACGAATTTC
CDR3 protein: CATRQGSGTNF

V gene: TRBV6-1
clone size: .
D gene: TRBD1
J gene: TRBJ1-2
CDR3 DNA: TGTGCCAGCAGTACCGCTCAGGGGGCCTATGGCTACACCTTC
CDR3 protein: CASSTAQGAYGYTF

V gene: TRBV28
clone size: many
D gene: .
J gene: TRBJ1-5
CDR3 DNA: TGTGCCAGCAGTCCCCCCAGGGGAAATTTTCAGCCCCAGCATTTT
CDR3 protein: CASSPPRGNFQPQHF

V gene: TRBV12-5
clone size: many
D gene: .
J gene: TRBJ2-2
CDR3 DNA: TGTGCTAGTGCCCGGGGGAGGGGGCACGACGGGGAGCTGTTTTTT
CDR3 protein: CASARGRGHDGELFF

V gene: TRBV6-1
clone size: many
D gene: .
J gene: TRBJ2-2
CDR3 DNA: TGTGCCAGCAGTCCGACCCCCACAGGCACCGGGGAGCTGTTTTTT
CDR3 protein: CASSPTPTGTGELFF

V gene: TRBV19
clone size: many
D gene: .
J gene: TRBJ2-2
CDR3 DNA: TGTGCCAGTAGTTACAGCCCTTCGGGCACCGGGGAGCTGTTTTTT
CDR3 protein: CASSYSPSGTGELFF

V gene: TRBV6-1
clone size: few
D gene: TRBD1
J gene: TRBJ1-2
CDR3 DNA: TGTGCCAGCAGTGTACCGGGACAGGGAACCTATGGCTACACCTTC
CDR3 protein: CASSVPGQGTYGYTF

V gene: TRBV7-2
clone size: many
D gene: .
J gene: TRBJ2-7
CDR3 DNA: TGTGCCAGCAGCTTAGGAGCGGCACCTACCTACGAGCAGTACTTC
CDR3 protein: CASSLGAAPTYEQYF

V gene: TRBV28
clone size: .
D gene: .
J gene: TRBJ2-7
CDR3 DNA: TGTGCCAGCAGTACCCACGACGAGCAGTACTTC
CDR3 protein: CASSTHDEQYF

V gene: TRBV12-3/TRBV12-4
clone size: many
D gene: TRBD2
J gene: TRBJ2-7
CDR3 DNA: TGTGCCAGCGGCCGAGCGGGGACCTACGAGCAGTACTTC
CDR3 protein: CASGRAGTYEQYF

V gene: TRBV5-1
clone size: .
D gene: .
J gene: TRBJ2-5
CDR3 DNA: TGCGCCAGCAGCTTGGCCGCAGGGTACCAAGAGACCCAGTACTTC
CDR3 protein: CASSLAAGYQETQYF

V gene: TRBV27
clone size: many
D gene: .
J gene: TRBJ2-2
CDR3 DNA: TGTGCCAGCAGTTCCCCCCCCAACACCGGGGAGCTGTTTTTT
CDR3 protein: CASSSPPNTGELFF

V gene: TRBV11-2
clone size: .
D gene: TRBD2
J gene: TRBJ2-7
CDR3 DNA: TGTGCCAGCAGCTTAGATTTTACGGGAGGAACCTACGAGCAGTACTTC
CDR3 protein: CASSLDFTGGTYEQYF

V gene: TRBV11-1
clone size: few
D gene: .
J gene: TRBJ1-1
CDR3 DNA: TGTGCCAGCAGCTCTCTACAGGGCGGCTATGACGCTGAAGCTTTCTTT
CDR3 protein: CASSSLQGGYDAEAFF

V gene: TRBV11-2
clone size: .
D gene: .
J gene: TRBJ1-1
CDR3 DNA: TGTGCCAGCAGCTTAGACGGGCCAGCCAAAGCTTTCTTT
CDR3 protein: CASSLDGPAKAFF

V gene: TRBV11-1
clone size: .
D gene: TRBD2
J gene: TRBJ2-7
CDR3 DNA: TGTGCCAGCAGCTTAGGACTAGCGGGAGTCGGCGAGCAGTACTTC
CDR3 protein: CASSLGLAGVGEQYF

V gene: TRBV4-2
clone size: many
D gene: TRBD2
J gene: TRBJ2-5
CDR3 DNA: TGTGCCAGCAGCCAAGAGTATGGGACTAGCGGGGAGACCCAGTACTTC
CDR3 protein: CASSQEYGTSGETQYF

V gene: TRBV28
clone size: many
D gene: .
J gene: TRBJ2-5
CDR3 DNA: TGTGCCAGCAGACGCACCCCGGGAATCGTACAAGAGACCCAGTACTTC
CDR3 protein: CASRRTPGIVQETQYF

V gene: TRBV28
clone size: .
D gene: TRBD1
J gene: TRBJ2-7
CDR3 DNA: TGTGCCAGCAGGGCCACAGGGGCGGACGAGCAGTACTTC
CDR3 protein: CASRATGADEQYF

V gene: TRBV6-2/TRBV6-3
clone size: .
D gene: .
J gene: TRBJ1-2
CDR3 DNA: TGTGCCAGCAGACGGGACGTGTATGGCTACACCTTC
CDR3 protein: CASRRDVYGYTF

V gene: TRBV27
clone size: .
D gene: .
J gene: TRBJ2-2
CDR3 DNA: TGTGCCAGCAGTTTAAGCCAGACGTCCGGGGCCGGGGAGCTGTTTTTT
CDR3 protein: CASSLSQTSGAGELFF

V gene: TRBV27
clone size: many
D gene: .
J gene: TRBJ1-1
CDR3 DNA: TGTGCCAGCAGTTCGATACTTTGGGGGAACACTGAAGCTTTCTTT
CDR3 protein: CASSSILWGNTEAFF

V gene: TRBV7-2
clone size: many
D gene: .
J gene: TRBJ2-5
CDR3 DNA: TGTGCCAGCAGCGGGAAGGGGAAAGAGACCCAGTACTTC
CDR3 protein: CASSGKGKETQYF

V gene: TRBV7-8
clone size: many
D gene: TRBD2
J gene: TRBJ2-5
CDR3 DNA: TGTGCCAGCAGCTTATCGGTAGTCGAGCGGGAGCCTAAGGAGACCCAGTACTTC
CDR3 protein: CASSLSVVEREPKETQYF

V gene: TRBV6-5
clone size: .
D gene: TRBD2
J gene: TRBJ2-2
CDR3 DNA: TGTGCCAGCAGTTACTTCGCGGGAGTATCAGGGGAGCTGTTTTTT
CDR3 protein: CASSYFAGVSGELFF

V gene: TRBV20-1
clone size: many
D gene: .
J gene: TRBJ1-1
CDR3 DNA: TGCAGTGCTAGGTGGGGCCTAGCGGGCACTGAAGCTTTCTTT
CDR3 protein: CSARWGLAGTEAFF

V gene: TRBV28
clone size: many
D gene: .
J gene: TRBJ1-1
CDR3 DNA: TGTGCCACCCACGTTTTTGGCACTGAAGCTTTCTTT
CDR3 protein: CATHVFGTEAFF

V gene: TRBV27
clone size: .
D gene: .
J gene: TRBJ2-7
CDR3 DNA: TGTGCCAGCAGAGATCCCCCCCCCGGCTACGAGCAGTACTTC
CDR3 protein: CASRDPPPGYEQYF

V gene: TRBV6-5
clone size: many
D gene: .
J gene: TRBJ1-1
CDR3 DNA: TGTGCCAGCAGTTACAGGGTCCCGGGACTTACCGAAGCTTTCTTT
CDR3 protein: CASSYRVPGLTEAFF

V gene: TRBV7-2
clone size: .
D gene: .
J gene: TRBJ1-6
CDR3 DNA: TGTGCCAGCAGCTTAGGGGACACCCTCCATGCACCCCTCCACTTT
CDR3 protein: CASSLGDTLHAPLHF

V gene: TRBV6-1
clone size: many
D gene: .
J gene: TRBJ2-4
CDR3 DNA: TGTGCCAGCAGTGTTGTAGGGGAGAACATTCAGTACTTC
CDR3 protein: CASSVVGENIQYF

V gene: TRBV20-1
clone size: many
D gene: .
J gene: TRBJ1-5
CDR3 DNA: TGCAGTGCTAGACCCCCCCCGGCACAGCCCCAGCATTTT
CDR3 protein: CSARPPPAQPQHF

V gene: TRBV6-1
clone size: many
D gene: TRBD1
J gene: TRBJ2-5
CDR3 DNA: TGTGCCAGCAGTGCCACAGCCGGGACAGGGCAAGAGACCCAGTACTTC
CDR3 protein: CASSATAGTGQETQYF

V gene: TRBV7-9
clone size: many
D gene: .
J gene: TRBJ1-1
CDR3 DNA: TGTGCCAGCAGCACTGAGGGGAAAAACACTGAAGCTTTCTTT
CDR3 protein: CASSTEGKNTEAFF

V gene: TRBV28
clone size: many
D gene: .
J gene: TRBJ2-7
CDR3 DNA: TGTGCCAGCAGTTTTATCAAGCCCTACGAGCAGTACTTC
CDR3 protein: CASSFIKPYEQYF

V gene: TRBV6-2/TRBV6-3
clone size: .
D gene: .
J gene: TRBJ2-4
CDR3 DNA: TGTGCCAGCAGTCCCCGGATTCAGTACTTC
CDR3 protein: CASSPRIQYF

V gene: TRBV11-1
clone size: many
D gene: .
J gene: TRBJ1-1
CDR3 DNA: TGTGCCAGCAGTCCCTGGACGGACAGTTCTATGAACACTGAAGCTTTCTTT
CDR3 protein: CASSPWTDSSMNTEAFF

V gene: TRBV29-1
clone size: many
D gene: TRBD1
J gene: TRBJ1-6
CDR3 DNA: TGCAGCGTCAGACCCGGGACAGATCTCAATTCACCCCTCCACTTT
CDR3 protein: CSVRPGTDLNSPLHF

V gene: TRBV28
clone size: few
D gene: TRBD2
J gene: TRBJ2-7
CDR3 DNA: TGTGCAGTAGGGACTAAGGTCTCTCTACGTCGCGAGCAGTACTTC
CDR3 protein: CAVGTKVSLRREQYF

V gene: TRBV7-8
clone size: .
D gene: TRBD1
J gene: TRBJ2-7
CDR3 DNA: TGTGCCAGCAGCTGGACAGGCCGGGTCGGGGAGCTGTACTTC
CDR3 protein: CASSWTGRVGELYF

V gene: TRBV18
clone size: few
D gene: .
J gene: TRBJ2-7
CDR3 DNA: TGTGCCAGCTCAGGTTTAATCGGTCGAATGGTGTACGAGCAGTACTTC
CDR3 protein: CASSGLIGRMVYEQYF

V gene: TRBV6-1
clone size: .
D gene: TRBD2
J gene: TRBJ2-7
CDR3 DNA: TGTGCCAGCACCCTACTAGCGGGGGTCGGTGTTGCCTACGAGCAGTACTTC
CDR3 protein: CASTLLAGVGVAYEQYF

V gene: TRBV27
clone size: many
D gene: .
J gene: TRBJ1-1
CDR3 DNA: TGTGCCAGCAGTCCCAATGGGGCGGGAGCTTTCTTT
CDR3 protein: CASSPNGAGAFF

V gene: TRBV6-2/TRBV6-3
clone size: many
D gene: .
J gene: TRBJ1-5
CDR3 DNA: TGTGCCAGCAGTGCGCAGGGTTATCAGCCCCAGCATTTT
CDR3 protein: CASSAQGYQPQHF

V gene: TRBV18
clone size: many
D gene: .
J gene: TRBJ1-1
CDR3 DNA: TGTGCCAGCTCACCTGGACAGTCCACTGAAGCTTTCTTT
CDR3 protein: CASSPGQSTEAFF

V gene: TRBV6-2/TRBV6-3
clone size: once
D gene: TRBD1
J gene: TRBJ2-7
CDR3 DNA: TGTGCCAGCACCGAACCGACAGGGAAAGACTACGAGCAGTACTTC
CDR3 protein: CASTEPTGKDYEQYF

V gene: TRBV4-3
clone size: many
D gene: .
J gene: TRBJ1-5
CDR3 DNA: TGCGCCAGCAGCCAAGATAACGGTCGCAATCATCCCCAGCATTTT
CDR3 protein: CASSQDNGRNHPQHF

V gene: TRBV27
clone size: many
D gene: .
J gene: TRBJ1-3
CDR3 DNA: TGTGCCAGCAGTTCGTTCTCTGGAAACACCATATATTTT
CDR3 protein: CASSSFSGNTIYF

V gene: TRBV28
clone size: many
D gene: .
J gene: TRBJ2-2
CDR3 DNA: TGTGCCAGCAGTTTTGGGGTCGGGGAGCTGTTTTTT
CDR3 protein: CASSFGVGELFF

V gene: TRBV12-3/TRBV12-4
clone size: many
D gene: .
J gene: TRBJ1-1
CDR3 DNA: TGTGCCAGCAGTCCCGGGGGCTTCTTT
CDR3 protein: CASSPGGFF

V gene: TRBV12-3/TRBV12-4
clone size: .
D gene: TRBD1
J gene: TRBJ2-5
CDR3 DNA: TGTGCCAGCACCAACCCCGGGACAGGGACCCAGTACTTC
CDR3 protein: CASTNPGTGTQYF

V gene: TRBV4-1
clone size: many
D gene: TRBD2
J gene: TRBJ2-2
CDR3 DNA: TGCGCCAGCAGCCCTACCGAGGCTAGCGGCACCGGGGAGCTGTTTTTT
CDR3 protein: CASSPTEASGTGELFF

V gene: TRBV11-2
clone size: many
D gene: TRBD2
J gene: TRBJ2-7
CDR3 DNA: TGTGCCAGCAGCGCTGGACTAGCGGGACCCTACGAGCAGTACTTC
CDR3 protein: CASSAGLAGPYEQYF